Detailed here is one T cell receptor beta chain. TCR beta rearrangements were amplified from peripheral blood genomic DNA. This CDR3 has 14 residues. V lost 6 bases to trimming and J lost 0 bases, with 8 bases between them. CDR1 is KGHSH and CDR2 is LQKENI in the germline V gene. This record comes from a study of T cell repertoires in aging, cancer and after chemotherapy. At the level of the study: Repeat sampling of healthy donors over several months to years showed clear clonal overlap.

Multiplex touch-down PCR with TRB-A/B primers amplified rearranged V-D-J TRB sequences. MiXCR, applied by TCRdb to the multiplex PCR reads, yields one record per CDR3 protein. The data contain about 9,200 distinct CDR3 sequences, around 34% of them singletons. Sequencing input: blood. V is TRBV18 and J is TRBJ2-2; D is unresolved. This sequence originates from a human donor in good health. The donor label of this sample is uncertain. The CDR3 coding sequence is TGTGCCAGCTCGTTTGGGGCGAACACCGGGGAGCTGTTTTTT. This encodes CASSFGANTGELFF.